Below, 10 T cell receptor beta chains from the same sample are listed, as sequenced in a study of T cell changes during pregnancy in multiple sclerosis. The assay was immunoSEQ multiplex PCR, and TCRdb's table has in-frame clones only and misses some. The sample carries 50,000 to 65,000 clones, approximately 86% recorded once. Material: peripheral blood, obtained in the first trimester of pregnancy. The receptors were gathered from a female donor with multiple sclerosis, enrolled in a pregnancy study.

This clone has only one observation. Here the CDR3 reads CASSSTGGPSYEQYF. CDR3 in DNA: TGTGCCAGCAGTTCAACGGGAGGTCCCTCCTACGAGCAGTACTTC. The chain is built from TRBV28 and TRBJ2-7, with 7 positions matching TRBD2. J lost 0 bases, V lost 4 bases, and 6 bases had no gene match. The CDR3 has 15 residues. Germline CDR1 is MDHEN and CDR2 is SYDVKM.

This clone is large in the sample. The chain employs TRBV6-1 and TRBJ1-1, with D maybe TRBD1 (5 bases). The CDR3 loop spans 13 amino acids. V lost 10 bases to trimming and J lost 10 bases, with 22 bases between them. CDR1 and CDR2 from the germline V gene are MNHNS and SASEGT. As DNA, the CDR3 is TGTGCCACCGACGACAGATTGGGACTCCGAGCTTTCTTT. Translating it yields CATDDRLGLRAFF.

This chain links TRBV6-1 with TRBJ2-7, with 10 bases identical to TRBD1. This CDR3 region has 15 residues. Germline V CDR1 and CDR2: MNHNS, SASEGT. With V trimmed by 1 base and J by 2 bases, 2 bases remained unmatched. The CDR3 DNA reads as TGTGCCAGCAGTGAAGGGACAGGGGGGACCTACGAGCAGTACTTC. Translating gives CASSEGTGGTYEQYF.

The chain joins TRBV21-1 to TRBJ1-4; no DNA check was done on the table's D call, TRBD1. TRBV21-1 is a known pseudogene. The CDR3 spans 17 residues. Here the CDR3 reads CASSRQGNIATNEKLFF. In DNA form, the CDR3 reads TGTGCCAGCAGCAGACAGGGGAATATTGCAACTAATGAAAAACTGTTTTTT.

The genes are TRBV19 and TRBJ2-2; tentative D call: TRBD2 (5 bases). Trimming pared 7 bases from V and 5 bases from J, leaving 14 bases between. This CDR3 contains 14 residues. Germline V gene data show CDR1 as LNHDA and CDR2 as SQIVND (reference sequence). Written as DNA, the CDR3 is TGTGCCAGTACGAGGGCAGGAGGTACCGGGGAGCTGTTTTTT. This encodes CASTRAGGTGELFF.

The chain joins TRBV7-9 to TRBJ2-1; 7 positions match TRBD1. The V segment lost 3 bases and the J segment 2 bases; nucleotides outside the gene matches: 4. Germline CDR1 reads SEHNR; CDR2 reads FQNEAQ (reference sequence). CDR3 length: 15 amino acids. The CDR3 DNA reads as TGTGCCAGCAGCTTCGGGACAGTTGCCTACAATGAGCAGTTCTTC. Residues: CASSFGTVAYNEQFF. The whole variable domain, filled in from reference TRBV7-9 and TRBJ2-1, reads DTGVSQNPRHKITKRGQNVTFRCDPISEHNRLYWYRQTLGQGPEFLTYFQNEAQLEKSRLLSDRFSAERPKGSFSTLEIQRTEQGDSAMYLCASSFGTVAYNEQFFGPGTRLTVL.

The chain carries TRBV18 and TRBJ2-1; tentative D call: TRBD2 (6 bases). There are 13 residues in the CDR3. Germline V gives CDR1 KGHSH, CDR2 LQKENI. The V end lost 3 bases, the J end lost 8 bases, and 11 bases lay between the germline ends. The CDR3 loop reads CASSPGGMDEQFF. The DNA of the CDR3 is TGTGCCAGCTCACCTGGAGGGATGGATGAGCAGTTCTTC.

V usage is TRBV5-1 and J usage is TRBJ2-2; 7 nucleotides agree with TRBD1. Trimming cost V 3 bases and J 3 bases; bases outside gene matches: 17. The length of the CDR3 is 19 residues. The germline V gene encodes CDR1 SGHRS and CDR2 YFSETQ. CDR3 in amino acids: CASSSPRYQTGTDTGELFF. For the CDR3, the DNA is TGCGCCAGCAGCTCCCCCCGGTACCAGACAGGGACGGACACCGGGGAGCTGTTTTTT.

The V gene is TRBV10-3, the J gene TRBJ2-1; D perhaps matches TRBD1 (6 bases). The CDR3 contains 12 residues. Between the trimmed V and J ends, which lost 9 bases and 5 bases, there was a span of 11 bases. Germline-derived CDR1 and CDR2 are ENHRY and SYGVKD. The CDR3 spells CAMGAQDNEQFF. The CDR3 nucleotides read TGTGCCATGGGGGCACAGGACAATGAGCAGTTCTTC.

The chain links TRBV28 to TRBJ1-1, with D possibly matching TRBD1 (6 bases). In germline, CDR1 is MDHEN, CDR2 SYDVKM. This CDR3 spans 17 amino acids. Trimming pared 8 bases from V and 5 bases from J, leaving 27 bases between. CDR3 nucleotides: TGTGCCAGCGCCCTTAGAACAGGGCGGAAAGGTAGGACTGAAGCTTTCTTT. This sequence encodes CASALRTGRKGRTEAFF.